The T cell receptor (beta chain) under discussion was sequenced for a study of T cell responses to AZD1222 COVID-19 vaccine. Whole-study results and caveats: Nearly half of spike-specific TCRs reportedly go after variant regions that carry no mutations. It was only 6 or 7 AZD1222 recipients who were seropositive at baseline. Spike-wide vaccine-associated CD4 TCRs dominated at 160-218 and 743-854.

On this clone: No antigen is known for it.

The table came from immunoSEQ multiplex PCR; TCRdb's copy has only in-frame clones and leaves some out. The table lists 250,000 to 300,000 clones, 85% to 95% of them singletons. Germline loops: CDR1 MDHEN, CDR2 SYDVKM. The CDR3 covers 14 residues. Trimming cost V 5 bases and J 3 bases, with 13 bases left between them. This clonotype was obtained from an adult who received the AZD1222 COVID-19 vaccine. This specimen consisted of peripheral blood, obtained 28 days after the second AZD1222 dose. The chain carries TRBV28 and TRBJ1-1; D is unresolved. CDR3 sequence (DNA): TGTGCCAGCAGTCCCCCCGGGAGTCACACTGAAGCTTTCTTT. The encoded protein is CASSPPGSHTEAFF. Full variable domain (rest looked up from reference TRBV28 and TRBJ1-1): DVKVTQSSRYLVKRTGEKVFLECVQDMDHENMFWYRQDPGLGLRLIYFSYDVKMKEKGDIPEGYSVSREKKERFSLILESASTNQTSMYLCASSPPGSHTEAFFGQGTRLTVV.